This TCR beta chain came from a study of graft-versus-host responses after intestinal transplantation. About the research overall: Anti-thymocyte globulin induction preceded about 3 years of tacrolimus and steroid maintenance in all recipients. Study-level findings and limits: Recipient marrow contained GvH clones, some of which appeared first in ileum or blood.

The CDR3 extends over 11 amino acids. Per germline, CDR1 DFQATT and CDR2 SNEGSKA (reference sequence). With 6 bases removed from V and 5 bases from J, the gap between germline ends came to 10 bases. Produced via immunoSEQ multiplex PCR; TCRdb's table is partial and in-frame only. The repertoire holds roughly 90,000 clones, with 80% to 95% as singletons. About this clone: Its antigen is currently unknown.

The chain is built from TRBV20-1 and TRBJ1-2; a possible D gene is TRBD1 (5 bases). The sample here was unstimulated CD8+ T cells sorted from spleen or lymph node cells, taken before intestinal transplant. This receptor was obtained from a human donor who received an intestinal transplant. The CDR3 loop reads CSAADTYGYTF. CDR3 sequence (DNA): TGCAGTGCGGCGGACACTTATGGCTACACCTTC.